A single T cell receptor beta chain is shown here with its context. Antigen unknown. The sample originates from a study of T cell repertoires and HLA-DP antigens. The repertoire was sequenced with immunoSEQ multiplex PCR; TCRdb's copy has only in-frame clones and lacks some. Of about 73,000 clones listed, 80% were seen once; the top ten hold around 1.6%. This CDR3 is 16 amino acids long. Trimming left V 0 bases short and J 2 bases short, with 11 bases between. Germline CDR1 reads MNHEY; CDR2 reads SVGAGI. J is TRBJ2-4 and V is TRBV6-5, with D perhaps matching TRBD1 or TRBD2 (5 bases each). This TCR derives from a man between 60 and 75 years old in good health and CMV-seronegative. Sequencing was performed on CD4+ T cells from PBMCs. In nucleotides, the CDR3 is TGTGCCAGCAGTTACTCATATGGGGGAACCAAAAACATTCAGTACTTC. Translation gives CASSYSYGGTKNIQYF.